This T cell receptor (beta chain) was found in a study of metastatic and nonmetastatic thyroid tumors. Whole-study context: Repertoire comparisons spanned blood and tumor or nodule tissue from malignant and benign thyroid patients.

This clone was picked up many times. The ends were cut back, 5 bases at V and 1 base at J, with 15 bases in the middle. This CDR3 has 15 residues. The germline V gene encodes CDR1 GTSNPN and CDR2 SVGIG (reference sequence). Ahead of thyroid surgery, no patient had received treatment of any kind. In the source study's methods: Clinicopathological groups supplied CDR3 differences that were used to build a distant-metastasis classifier for papillary thyroid cancer. TCRdb ran MiXCR on the PCR reads. TCRdb, not the authors, supplied the V and J calls. The sample holds tens of thousands of clones, roughly 15% seen once.

This receptor was identified in a male donor with papillary thyroid cancer or a benign thyroid nodule (not recorded which). Some clones in this sample may be carry-over from other donors' samples. V gene TRBV30 combines with J gene TRBJ1-3, with D uncertain. The material sequenced was blood. The CDR3 coding sequence is TGTGCCTGGTCGAAAAAAGACGGATCTGGAAACACCATATATTTT. It codes for CAWSKKDGSGNTIYF.